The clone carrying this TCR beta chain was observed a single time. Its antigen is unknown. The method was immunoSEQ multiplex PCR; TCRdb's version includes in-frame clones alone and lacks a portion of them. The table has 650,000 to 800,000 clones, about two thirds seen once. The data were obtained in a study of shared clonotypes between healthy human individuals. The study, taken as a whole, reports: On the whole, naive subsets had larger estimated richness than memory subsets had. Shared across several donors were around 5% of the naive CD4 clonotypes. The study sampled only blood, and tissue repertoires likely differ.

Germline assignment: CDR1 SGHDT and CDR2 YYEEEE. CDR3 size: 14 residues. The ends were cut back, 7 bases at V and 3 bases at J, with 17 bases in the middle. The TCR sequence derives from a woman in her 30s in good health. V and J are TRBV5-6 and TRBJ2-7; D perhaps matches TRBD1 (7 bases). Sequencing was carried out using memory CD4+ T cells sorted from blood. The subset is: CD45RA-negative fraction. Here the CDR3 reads CASRRRDSNYEQYF. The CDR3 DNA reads TGTGCCAGCCGAAGGCGGGACAGCAACTACGAGCAGTACTTC.